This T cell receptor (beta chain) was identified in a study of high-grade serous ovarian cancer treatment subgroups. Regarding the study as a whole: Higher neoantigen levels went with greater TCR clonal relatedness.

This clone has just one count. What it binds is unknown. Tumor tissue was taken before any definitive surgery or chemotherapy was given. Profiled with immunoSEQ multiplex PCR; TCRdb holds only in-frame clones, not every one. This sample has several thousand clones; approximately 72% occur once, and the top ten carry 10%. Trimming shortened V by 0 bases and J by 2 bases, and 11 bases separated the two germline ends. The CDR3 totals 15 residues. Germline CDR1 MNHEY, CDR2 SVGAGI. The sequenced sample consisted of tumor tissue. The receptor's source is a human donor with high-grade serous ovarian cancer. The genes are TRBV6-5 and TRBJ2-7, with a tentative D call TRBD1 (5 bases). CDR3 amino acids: CASSYSTAGTYEQYF. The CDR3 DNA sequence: TGTGCCAGCAGTTACTCGACAGCTGGGACCTACGAGCAGTACTTC.